The 31 T cell receptor beta chains presented below share a single source sample, sequenced in a study of blood T cell repertoires in COVID-19. Clones were sequenced by immunoSEQ multiplex PCR, and TCRdb holds only the in-frame ones, with some missing. The sample has 300,000 to 400,000 clones; roughly nine tenths are singletons. Source material: PBMCs or T cells enriched from blood (not recorded which). These receptors came from a woman aged 25 to 39 who had been exposed to COVID-19.

The V gene is TRBV5-1, the J gene TRBJ2-5; 8 bases align to TRBD1. J lost 4 bases, V lost 1 base, and 6 bases had no gene match. This CDR3 contains 15 residues. Germline CDR1 and CDR2: SGHRS and YFSETQ. The CDR3 spells CASSLPGQGIETQYF. The CDR3 DNA is TGCGCCAGCAGCTTGCCCGGACAGGGAATAGAGACCCAGTACTTC.

The gene calls are TRBV7-8 and TRBJ2-1; TRBD2 matches at 8 bases. Germline CDR1 and CDR2: SGHVS and FQNEAQ. J gave up 1 base and V 0 bases, and 5 bases lay outside the gene matches. The CDR3 is made up of 17 amino acids. The CDR3 protein is CASSLARGDLSYNEQFF. CDR3 DNA: TGTGCCAGCAGCTTAGCGCGGGGGGACTTATCCTACAATGAGCAGTTCTTC.

V and J are TRBV28 and TRBJ2-3; TRBD1 aligns across 7 bases. Germline V lookup: CDR1 MDHEN, CDR2 SYDVKM. CDR3 length: 15 residues. V shed 6 bases, J shed 0 bases, and the junction held 6 bases outside the gene matches. The CDR3 coding sequence is TGTGCCAGCAGCACACGGACAGGTAGCACAGATACGCAGTATTTT. This codes for CASSTRTGSTDTQYF.

This clone appeared a single time. V gene TRBV9 combines with J gene TRBJ1-1; 9 bases are a match to TRBD1. This CDR3 is 14 amino acids long. Germline CDR1 and CDR2: SGDLS and YYNGEE. V trimming: 4 bases; J trimming: 4 bases; junction bases outside the gene matches: 5. The CDR3 DNA reads TGTGCCAGCAGCCCGGGACAGGGTGGCACTGAAGCTTTCTTT. Translation: CASSPGQGGTEAFF.

This chain joins TRBV20-1 and TRBJ1-1; weak D call: TRBD1 (5 bases). CDR1 and CDR2 from the germline V gene are DFQATT and SNEGSKA (reference sequence). The CDR3 extends over 10 amino acids. Trimming cost V 3 bases and J 7 bases, with 6 bases left between them. The CDR3 nucleotides are TGCAGTGCTAGGCAGGGTGAAGCTTTCTTT. Its protein is CSARQGEAFF.

The genes are TRBV29-1 and TRBJ2-3, with TRBD1 matching over 8 bases. Germline CDR1 is SQVTM and CDR2 is ANQGSEA. This CDR3 region has 14 residues. Trimming cost V 1 base and J 0 bases; bases outside gene matches: 0. The DNA for the CDR3 is TGCAGCGTTGAAGGACAGGGGAGCACAGATACGCAGTATTTT. It specifies CSVEGQGSTDTQYF.

V and J are TRBV18 and TRBJ1-5, with D perhaps TRBD1 (6 bases). The V end lost 3 bases, the J end lost 0 bases, and 15 bases lay between the germline ends. Germline loops: CDR1 KGHSH, CDR2 LQKENI. The CDR3 covers 17 residues. The chain's CDR3 is CASSPPNTGNSNQPQHF. CDR3 DNA: TGTGCCAGCTCACCGCCCAACACAGGGAATAGCAATCAGCCCCAGCATTTT.

This sequence joins TRBV5-6 and TRBJ1-2; a weak D match, TRBD1 (6 bases). This CDR3 has 15 residues. Between the trimmed V and J ends, which lost 0 bases and 7 bases, there was a span of 16 bases. Germline V CDR1 and CDR2: SGHDT, YYEEEE. The CDR3 here is CASSLGNGGAGGYTF. CDR3 bases: TGTGCCAGCAGCTTGGGGAACGGGGGGGCAGGTGGCTACACCTTC. The whole variable domain, remainder taken from reference TRBV5-6 and TRBJ1-2, is DAGVTQSPTHLIKTRGQQVTLRCSPKSGHDTVSWYQQALGQGPQFIFQYYEEEERQRGNFPDRFSGHQFPNYSSELNVNALLLGDSALYLCASSLGNGGAGGYTFGSGTRLTVV.

Only a few counts were recorded for this clone. The V and J genes are TRBV3-1 (or the pseudogene TRBV3-2) and TRBJ2-2; TRBD2 matches 10 bases. This CDR3 is built from 17 residues. Per the germline V gene, CDR1 is LGHDT and CDR2 is YNNKEL (reference sequence). The trim removed 7 bases at V and 2 bases at J, leaving 10 bases unmatched. The CDR3 DNA sequence: TGTGCCAGCATCGCGGGCGGACTAGCGGTTAACACCGGGGAGCTGTTTTTT. Its translation: CASIAGGLAVNTGELFF.

The genes are TRBV5-1 and TRBJ2-7; D is ambiguous. Per the germline V gene, CDR1 is SGHRS and CDR2 is YFSETQ. This CDR3 is 14 amino acids long. Trimming removed 0 bases from V and 0 bases from J, with 7 bases in between. This chain's CDR3 is CASSLEPGSYEQYF. The DNA for the CDR3 is TGCGCCAGCAGCTTGGAGCCGGGCTCCTACGAGCAGTACTTC.

J is TRBJ1-2 and V is TRBV4-2; 10 bases line up with TRBD1. The CDR3 runs 17 residues. The junction had 5 bases not matched to a gene; V was cut back by 0 bases and J by 1 base. Looked up from germline, CDR1 is LGHNA and CDR2 is YNFKEQ. The CDR3 nucleotides are TGTGCCAGCAGCCAAGATCCGGGGACAGGGGATAACTATGGCTACACCTTC. As protein: CASSQDPGTGDNYGYTF.

This sequence joins TRBV2 and TRBJ1-6; D call uncertain. Looked up from germline, CDR1 is SNHLY and CDR2 is FYNNEI. V was pared by 4 bases and J by 9 bases, with 13 bases between. The CDR3 covers 14 residues. The CDR3 is CASSGEARSSPLHF. CDR3 DNA sequence: TGTGCCAGCAGTGGGGAGGCTAGATCTTCACCCCTCCACTTT.

J is TRBJ2-2 and V is TRBV30; 7 bases map to TRBD2. The CDR3 extends over 14 amino acids. Germline lookup yields CDR1 GTSNPN and CDR2 SVGIG (reference sequence). V lost 4 bases and J lost 4; bases outside the gene matches: 6. CDR3 nucleotide sequence: TGTGCCTGGACCACGGGGGGAATCACCGGGGAGCTGTTTTTT. This codes for CAWTTGGITGELFF.

Here the CDR3 reads CASSIGTGEGGTQYF. In nucleotides, the CDR3 is TGTGCCAGTAGTATTGGGACAGGGGAAGGGGGTACGCAGTATTTT. The chain carries TRBV19 and TRBJ2-3; 10 bases align to TRBD1. V lost 3 bases, J lost 8 bases, and 8 bases stayed unmatched. Per the germline V gene, CDR1 is LNHDA and CDR2 is SQIVND (reference sequence). CDR3 size: 15 residues.

The chain is built from TRBV29-1 and TRBJ2-7, with D perhaps TRBD1 (6 bases). The germline CDR1 and CDR2 sequences are SQVTM and ANQGSEA. The CDR3 is 11 residues long. Trimming removed 4 bases at V and 5 bases at J, with 9 bases between. Here the CDR3 DNA reads TGCAGCGTTGGACAGGACCACGAGCAGTACTTC. As protein: CSVGQDHEQYF.

This chain joins TRBV20-1 and TRBJ2-3, with 7 bases fitting TRBD2. The CDR3 is 17 amino acids. CDR1 DFQATT and CDR2 SNEGSKA come from the germline V gene (reference sequence). V was pared by 3 bases and J by 0 bases, with 12 bases of the junction left unmatched. The CDR3 DNA reads as TGCAGTGCTAGTTTTGCGGGACTACGTCCTAGCACAGATACGCAGTATTTT. This codes for CSASFAGLRPSTDTQYF.

This chain links TRBV7-9 with TRBJ2-7; D perhaps matches TRBD1 (5 bases). Trimming shortened V by 3 bases and J by 6 bases, and 15 bases separated the two germline ends. CDR3 length equals 14 residues. The V gene's germline CDR1 is SEHNR and CDR2 FQNEAQ (reference sequence). This CDR3 reads CASSLQGTSFEQYF. For the CDR3, the DNA is TGTGCCAGCAGCTTGCAGGGTACCAGTTTCGAGCAGTACTTC.

This chain uses TRBV3-1 (or the pseudogene TRBV3-2) with TRBJ2-5; 11 bases are a match to TRBD2. The CDR3 totals 15 residues. The J segment lost 6 bases and the V segment lost 1 base, leaving 4 bases of the junction unmatched. CDR1 is LGHDT and CDR2 is YNNKEL in the germline V gene (reference sequence). The CDR3 protein is CASSQVAGGPKTQYF. The DNA of the CDR3 is TGTGCCAGCAGCCAAGTAGCGGGGGGGCCGAAGACCCAGTACTTC.

The chain recombines TRBV5-1 with TRBJ2-1, with TRBD2 matching over 9 bases. CDR1 is SGHRS, CDR2 YFSETQ, per germline. The CDR3 totals 16 residues. V was clipped by 0 bases and J by 4 bases; unmatched bases: 5. CDR3 loop: CASSLAGTSNYNEQFF. DNA of the CDR3: TGCGCCAGCAGCTTGGCCGGGACTAGCAATTACAATGAGCAGTTCTTC.

The CDR3 nucleotides are TGCATGACAGGGAAGGGCACTGAAGCTTTCTTT. It specifies CMTGKGTEAFF. V and J are TRBV20-1 and TRBJ1-1; the match to TRBD1 covers 7 bases. CDR1 DFQATT and CDR2 SNEGSKA come from the germline V gene (reference sequence). The CDR3 extends over 11 amino acids.

The gene calls are TRBV4-1 and TRBJ1-4; 7 positions match TRBD1. V lost 3 bases to trimming and J lost 3 bases; unmatched junction nucleotides: 4. CDR3 size: 15 residues. Germline CDR1 reads MGHRA; CDR2 reads YSYEKL. The CDR3: CASSQTGTSNEKLFF. The DNA of the CDR3 is TGCGCCAGCAGCCAGACAGGGACGTCTAATGAAAAACTGTTTTTT.

The gene calls are TRBV5-4 and TRBJ2-3; 10 bases align to TRBD2. The J segment lost 6 bases and the V segment lost 1 base, leaving 8 bases of the junction unmatched. The CDR3 contains 16 residues. From germline, CDR1 is SGHNT and CDR2 YYREEE (reference sequence). As DNA, the CDR3 is TGTGCCAGCAGCTTGCGGGAGCGGGGGGGCTCTGATACGCAGTATTTT. Residues: CASSLRERGGSDTQYF.

As to this clone: The same CDR3 is also encoded by other DNA sequences in this sample. The chain employs TRBV4-1 and TRBJ1-2; D possibly corresponds to TRBD1 (5 bases). This CDR3 is 14 amino acids long. Germline values: CDR1 MGHRA, CDR2 YSYEKL. The V end was cut by 0 bases, the J end by 6 bases, with 11 bases between. The CDR3 is CASSQDLGGDGYTF. The CDR3 DNA sequence: TGCGCCAGCAGCCAAGATCTGGGAGGGGATGGCTACACCTTC.

The genes are TRBV10-3 and TRBJ1-2; possible D gene TRBD1, 6 bases. The V end lost 11 bases, the J end lost 4 bases, and 14 bases lay between the germline ends. Per the germline V gene, CDR1 is ENHRY and CDR2 is SYGVKD. The CDR3 length is 12 residues. In DNA form, the CDR3 reads TGTGCCGTGGGGGGGGCAGGCTATGGCTACACCTTC. Amino acid sequence: CAVGGAGYGYTF.

This chain uses TRBV7-9 with TRBJ1-4; tentative D call: TRBD1 (6 bases). The CDR3 totals 16 residues. With 3 bases removed from V and 0 bases from J, the gap between germline ends came to 11 bases. CDR1 is SEHNR, CDR2 FQNEAQ, per germline (reference sequence). The CDR3 region has the DNA TGTGCCAGCAGCTTCATCACAGGGACAACTAATGAAAAACTGTTTTTT. Its translation is CASSFITGTTNEKLFF.

This clone was seen more than once but under ten times. The J gene is TRBJ2-7, the V gene TRBV12-5; D is perhaps TRBD1 (5 bases). CDR3 length equals 15 residues. V lost 1 base and J lost 3, with 13 bases in between. Germline CDR1 LGHNT, CDR2 FRNRAP. The CDR3 here is CASGLAGTGFYEQYF. CDR3 nucleotide sequence: TGTGCTAGTGGTTTGGCAGGAACAGGCTTCTACGAGCAGTACTTC. Filled out from reference TRBV12-5 and TRBJ2-7, the complete variable domain reads DARVTQTPRHKVTEMGQEVTMRCQPILGHNTVFWYRQTMMQGLELLAYFRNRAPLDDSGMPKDRFSAEMPDATLATLKIQPSEPRDSAVYFCASGLAGTGFYEQYFGPGTRLTVT.

The gene calls are TRBV9 and TRBJ1-4, with 10 bases aligning to TRBD1. The V gene's germline CDR1 is SGDLS and CDR2 YYNGEE. This CDR3 is built from 18 residues. J was trimmed by 8 bases and V by 4 bases; bases with no gene match: 17. This chain's CDR3 is CASSLEEGGQGIEEKLFF. DNA for the CDR3: TGTGCCAGCAGCCTCGAAGAAGGGGGACAGGGGATCGAGGAAAAACTGTTTTTT.

The CDR3: CATQGNRPNYGYTF. CDR3 coding DNA: TGTGCCACCCAAGGGAACAGGCCTAACTATGGCTACACCTTC. The rearrangement links TRBV3-1 (or the pseudogene TRBV3-2) to TRBJ1-2, with D possibly matching TRBD1 (5 bases). The CDR3 covers 14 residues. Germline loops: CDR1 LGHDT, CDR2 YNNKEL (reference sequence). The ends were cut back, 10 bases at V and 0 bases at J, with 15 bases in the middle.

The chain recombines TRBV27 with TRBJ1-2; D is perhaps TRBD1 (5 bases). V was shortened by 1 base and J by 10 bases, with 13 bases between the two germline ends. Germline-derived CDR1 and CDR2 are MNHEY and SMNVEV (reference sequence). The CDR3 is 13 residues long. For the CDR3, the DNA is TGTGCCAGCAGTTTATTCGCCAGGGCTACCTACACCTTC. Translation: CASSLFARATYTF.

This clone appeared once. The V gene is TRBV7-3, the J gene TRBJ1-2, with 7 positions matching TRBD1. Germline lookup yields CDR1 SGHTA and CDR2 FQGTGA. The junction had 8 bases not matched to a gene; V was cut back by 0 bases and J by 4 bases. The CDR3 is made up of 16 amino acids. The CDR3 sequence is CASSLTGGVSSYGYTF. The CDR3 DNA reads TGTGCCAGCAGCTTAACAGGGGGCGTATCCAGCTATGGCTACACCTTC. Drawing the rest from reference TRBV7-3 and TRBJ1-2, the complete variable domain is GAGVSQTPSNKVTEKGKYVELRCDPISGHTALYWYRQSLGQGPEFLIYFQGTGAADDSGLPNDRFFAVRPEGSVSTLKIQRTERGDSAVYLCASSLTGGVSSYGYTFGSGTRLTVV.

The CDR3 loop is CASSEQGTNSPLHF. DNA for the CDR3: TGTGCCAGCAGTGAACAGGGGACTAATTCACCCCTCCACTTT. This sequence joins TRBV25-1 and TRBJ1-6, with D possibly matching TRBD1 (6 bases). With 2 bases removed from V and 6 bases from J, the gap between germline ends came to 8 bases. The CDR3 is made up of 14 amino acids. Germline V CDR1 and CDR2: MGHDK, SYGVNS.